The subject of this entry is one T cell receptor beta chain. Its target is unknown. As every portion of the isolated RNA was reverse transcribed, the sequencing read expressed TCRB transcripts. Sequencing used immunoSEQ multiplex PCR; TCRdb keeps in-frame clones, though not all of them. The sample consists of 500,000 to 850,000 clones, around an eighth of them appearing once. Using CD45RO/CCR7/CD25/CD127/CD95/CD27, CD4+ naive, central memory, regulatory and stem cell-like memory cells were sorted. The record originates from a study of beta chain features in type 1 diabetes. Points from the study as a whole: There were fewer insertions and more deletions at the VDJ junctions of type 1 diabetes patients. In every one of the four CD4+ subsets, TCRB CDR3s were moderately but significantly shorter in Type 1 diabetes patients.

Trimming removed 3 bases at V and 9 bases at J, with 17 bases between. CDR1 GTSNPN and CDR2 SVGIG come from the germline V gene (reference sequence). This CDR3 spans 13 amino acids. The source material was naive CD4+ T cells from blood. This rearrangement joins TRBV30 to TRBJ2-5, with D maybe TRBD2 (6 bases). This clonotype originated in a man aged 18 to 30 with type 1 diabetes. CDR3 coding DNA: TGTGCCTGGAGCAGCCTGGGGGGAACTCCCCAGTACTTC. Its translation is CAWSSLGGTPQYF.